This TCR beta chain was obtained from a study of shared clonotypes between healthy human individuals. Profiled with immunoSEQ multiplex PCR; TCRdb holds only in-frame clones, not every one. Found here are 650,000 to 800,000 clones, about 90% of them singletons; the top ten hold approximately 24%. A single count supports this clone. Terminally differentiated effector memory CD45RA+ cells were left out of the naive CD8 fraction, which was CD45RO-negative and positively selected for CCR7. The sequence came from a man in his thirties or forties in good health. Source material: naive CD8+ T cells sorted from blood.

The CDR3 is CATREREYSPDTQYF. Here the CDR3 DNA reads TGTGCCACCAGGGAGCGGGAGTATTCCCCAGATACGCAGTATTTT. This chain joins TRBV6-1 and TRBJ2-3; TRBD2 matches at 8 bases. This CDR3 has 15 residues. V was pared by 10 bases and J by 4 bases, with 13 bases of the junction left unmatched. Germline V CDR1 and CDR2: MNHNS, SASEGT.